The clone carrying this T cell receptor beta chain was counted a single time. Only in-frame clones appear in the TCRdb table, and some are missing; sequencing was by immunoSEQ multiplex PCR. There are 550,000 to 650,000 clones in the sample; about 96% occur only once, and approximately 0.12% lies in the top ten. The data belong to a study of shared clonotypes between healthy human individuals. The V gene lost 0 bases and the J gene lost 3 bases, with 15 bases spanning the gap. From germline, CDR1 is MNHEY and CDR2 SMNVEV (reference sequence). The CDR3 consists of 16 residues. In the naive CD8 group, cells lacked CD45RO and were positively selected for CCR7, so terminally differentiated effector memory CD45RA+ cells were left out.

The TCR comes from a woman aged 30 to 39 in good health. The sequenced material came from naive CD8+ T cells sorted from blood. This chain uses TRBV27 with TRBJ2-7, with TRBD2 as a possible D gene (6 bases). DNA of the CDR3: TGTGCCAGCAGTTTATCAGCCGGGGCTAGCGTCTACGAGCAGTACTTC. It is translated as CASSLSAGASVYEQYF.